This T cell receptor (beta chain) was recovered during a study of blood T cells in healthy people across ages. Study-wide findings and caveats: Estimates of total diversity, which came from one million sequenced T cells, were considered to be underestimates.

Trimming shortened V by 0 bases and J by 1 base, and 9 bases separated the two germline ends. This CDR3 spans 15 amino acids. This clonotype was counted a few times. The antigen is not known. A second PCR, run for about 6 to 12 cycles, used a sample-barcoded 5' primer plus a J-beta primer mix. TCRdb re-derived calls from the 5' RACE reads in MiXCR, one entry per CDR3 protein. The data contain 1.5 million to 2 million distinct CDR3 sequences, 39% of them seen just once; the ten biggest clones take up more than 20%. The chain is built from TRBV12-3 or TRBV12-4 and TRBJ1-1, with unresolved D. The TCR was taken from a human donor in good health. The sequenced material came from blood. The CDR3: CASSLALARNTEAFF. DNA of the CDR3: TGTGCCAGCAGTTTAGCGCTGGCCAGGAACACTGAAGCTTTCTTT.